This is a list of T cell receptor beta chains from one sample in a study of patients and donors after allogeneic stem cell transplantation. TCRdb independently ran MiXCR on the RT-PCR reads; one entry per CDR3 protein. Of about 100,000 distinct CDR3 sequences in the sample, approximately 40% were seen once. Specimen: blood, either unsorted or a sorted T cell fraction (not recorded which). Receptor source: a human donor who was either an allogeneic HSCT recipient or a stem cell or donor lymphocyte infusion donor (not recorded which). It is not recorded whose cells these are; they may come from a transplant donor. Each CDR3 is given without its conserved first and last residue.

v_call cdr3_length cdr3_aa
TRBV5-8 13 AGLWREAGADTQY
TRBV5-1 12 ASSIGTPHNAQY
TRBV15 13 ATSRDREIGGELF
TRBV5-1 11 ASRGDESREQY
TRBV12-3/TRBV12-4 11 ASSSQNNYGYT
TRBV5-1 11 ARPDRGGDTQY
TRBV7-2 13 ASSLDLTGGRELF
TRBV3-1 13 ASSQDTRRRETQY
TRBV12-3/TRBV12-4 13 ASSLMGQGGEKLF
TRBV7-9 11 ASRTAGRETQY
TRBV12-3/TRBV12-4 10 ASSRDSEKLF
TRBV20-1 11 SAREGSNQPQH
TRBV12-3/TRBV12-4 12 ASSFGAGTDTQY
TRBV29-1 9 SVEGGNTIY
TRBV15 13 ATRPYRGLNTEAF
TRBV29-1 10 SVEYYYNEQF
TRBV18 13 ASSPRLAGGNEQF
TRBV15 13 ATSRDHSRSETQY
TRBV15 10 ATTHNYNEQF
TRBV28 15 ASSTKIDRAHNQPQH
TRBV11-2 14 ASSLWGALSTDTQY
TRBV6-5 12 ASPRQAESYEQY
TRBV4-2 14 ASSQDALAGGRVKY
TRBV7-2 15 ASSFPPLAVNTGELF
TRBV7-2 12 ASSRPGQGAEAF
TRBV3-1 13 ASSQDTQGPYGYT
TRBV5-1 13 ASSKGGLDQNIQY
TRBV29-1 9 SVEAGPGYT
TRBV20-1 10 SATRQGAPQF
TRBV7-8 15 ASSPQTGVLMNTEAF
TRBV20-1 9 SVALLYGYT
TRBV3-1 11 ASSQAVGDEQY
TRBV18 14 ASSPGREYSNQPQH
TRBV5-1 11 ASGTGVPYEQY
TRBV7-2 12 ASSSLRTGLSYT
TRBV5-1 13 ASSLGSPSGNTIY
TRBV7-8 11 ASSYTDEQPQH
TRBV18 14 ASSPPGLAGAVEQF
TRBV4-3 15 ASSQDGTSEITDTQY
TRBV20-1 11 SAAGTITDTQY
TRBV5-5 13 ASSLDSPPYNEQF
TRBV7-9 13 ASSLVGGQAHEQY
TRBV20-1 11 SAVQGARTEAF
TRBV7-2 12 ASSTLTSGPVQY
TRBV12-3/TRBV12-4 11 ASSYSSYNEQF
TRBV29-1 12 SVVWTSGGYEQY
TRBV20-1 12 SARGPYINYGYT
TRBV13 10 ASSLFYNEQF
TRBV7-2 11 ASSLVQGRPQH
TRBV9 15 ASSTSTGALNTGELF
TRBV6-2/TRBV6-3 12 AVQGQGYNQPQH
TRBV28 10 ASSLRTGGEA
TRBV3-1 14 ASSQTGTQSYNEQF